The clone carrying this T cell receptor beta chain showed up just a few times. The data were produced by immunoSEQ multiplex PCR, yet TCRdb's version contains in-frame clones alone and is incomplete. The table has about 76,000 clones, 85% to 90% seen once. This entry is derived from a study of OX40 agonist ivuxolimab in advanced cancers. About the research overall: From roughly 20 to 85 years was the age range, with a mean of 60 years, and 65% to 90% were male.

CDR1 and CDR2 (germline): LGHNA, YNFKEQ. This CDR3 comprises 17 residues. The V gene lost 0 bases and the J gene lost 5 bases, with 19 bases spanning the gap. The V call is TRBV4-2, the J call TRBJ2-5, with D possibly being TRBD2 (5 bases). The starting material was CD4+ or CD8+ T cells sorted from blood, obtained in a trial of the OX40 agonist ivuxolimab. The sequence derives from an adult with an advanced solid tumor such as melanoma, head and neck, liver or kidney cancer. CDR3 in amino acids: CASSQDGVWAAPETQYF. The CDR3 DNA reads TGTGCCAGCAGCCAAGACGGGGTGTGGGCGGCCCCTGAGACCCAGTACTTC.